This TCR beta chain derives from a study of cytomegalovirus exposure and HLA in healthy donors. Whole-study results and caveats: Follow-up analysis seemed to connect common viral pathogens with several of the most significant clusters identified.

The PCR made use of 60 Vbeta and 13 Jbeta primers. Assay used: immunoSEQ multiplex PCR; TCRdb lists only in-frame clones, some missing. The data hold 100,000 to 150,000 clones, with 79% observed a single time. In the case of this clone: Antigen unknown.

Germline V gives CDR1 SGHTS, CDR2 YDEGEE. Trimming left V 4 bases short and J 9 bases short, with 14 bases between. The CDR3 has 13 amino acids. The chain is built from TRBV5-8 and TRBJ1-5, with D tentatively TRBD1 (6 bases). The clonotype was recovered from a man aged 18 to 35 in good health and CMV-seronegative. The sequencing input was PBMCs. The DNA of the CDR3 is TGTGCCAGCAGCCTAAACACAGGGCTGCCCCAGCATTTT. This encodes CASSLNTGLPQHF.